This T cell receptor beta chain originates from a study of monozygotic twins with inflammatory bowel disease. CDR1 and CDR2 from the germline V gene are SEHNR and FQNEAQ (reference sequence). This CDR3 has 17 amino acids. Both TCRalpha and TCRbeta cDNA were subjected to two nested PCRs lasting approximately 16 and 10 cycles. Reprocessing the 5' RACE reads, TCRdb reports a single entry for every CDR3 protein and omits DNA. This sample's table has roughly 320,000 distinct CDR3 sequences. Sequencing was done on a sample of blood. This receptor was taken from a human donor with ulcerative colitis or Crohn's disease, or a healthy co-twin of an affected twin (not recorded which). The J gene is TRBJ2-1, the V gene TRBV7-9; TCRdb's D gene call, TRBD2, goes unchecked for lack of DNA. CDR3 protein: CASSRPPAGHSYNEQFF.